The clone carrying this TCR beta chain was picked up one time. The CDR3 is 20 amino acids. Germline V gene lookup returns CDR1 SGHVS and CDR2 FNYEAQ. V lost 5 bases to trimming and J lost 3 bases; unmatched junction nucleotides: 22. This sample stems from a study of blood T cell repertoires in COVID-19. Study overall: Collection of acute and convalescent COVID-19 samples took place in the United States, Italy and Spain.

The repertoire was sequenced with immunoSEQ multiplex PCR; TCRdb's copy has only in-frame clones and lacks some. The repertoire includes fewer than 70,000 clones, roughly 90% of them detected once, and about 3.9% sits in the top ten. The source material was peripheral blood. The rearrangement links TRBV7-6 to TRBJ1-5; 7 bases fit TRBD1. The receptor was derived from a human donor in a cohort sampled during active COVID-19. CDR3 bases: TGTGCCAGCAGCCCCCACCCGGCTGGGACAGCATCGATAAACAATCAGCCCCAGCATTTT. The encoded protein is CASSPHPAGTASINNQPQHF.